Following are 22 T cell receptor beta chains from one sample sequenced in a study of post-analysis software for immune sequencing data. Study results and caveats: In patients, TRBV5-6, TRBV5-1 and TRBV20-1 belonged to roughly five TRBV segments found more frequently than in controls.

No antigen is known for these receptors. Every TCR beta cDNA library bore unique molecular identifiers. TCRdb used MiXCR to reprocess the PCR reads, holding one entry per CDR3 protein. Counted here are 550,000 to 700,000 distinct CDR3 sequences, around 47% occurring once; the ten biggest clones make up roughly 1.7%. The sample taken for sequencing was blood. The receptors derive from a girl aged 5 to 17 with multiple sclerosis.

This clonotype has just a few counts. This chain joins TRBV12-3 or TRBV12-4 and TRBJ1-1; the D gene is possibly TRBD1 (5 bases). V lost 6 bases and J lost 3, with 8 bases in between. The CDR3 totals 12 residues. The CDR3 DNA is TGTGCCAGCAGCTTGACAGACACTGAAGCTTTCTTT. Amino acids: CASSLTDTEAFF.

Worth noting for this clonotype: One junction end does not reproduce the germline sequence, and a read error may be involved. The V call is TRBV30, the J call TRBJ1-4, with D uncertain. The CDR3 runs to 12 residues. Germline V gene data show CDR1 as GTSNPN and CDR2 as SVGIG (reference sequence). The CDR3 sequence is CAWSNTAEKRFF. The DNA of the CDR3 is TGTGCCTGGAGTAACACAGCAGAAAAACGGTTTTTT.

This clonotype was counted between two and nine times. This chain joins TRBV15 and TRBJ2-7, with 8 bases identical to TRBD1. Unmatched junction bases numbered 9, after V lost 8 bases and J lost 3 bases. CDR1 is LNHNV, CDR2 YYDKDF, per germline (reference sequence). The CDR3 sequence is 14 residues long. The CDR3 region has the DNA TGTGCCACCTCCCCGGGACAGGTTAGCTACGAGCAGTACTTC. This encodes CATSPGQVSYEQYF.

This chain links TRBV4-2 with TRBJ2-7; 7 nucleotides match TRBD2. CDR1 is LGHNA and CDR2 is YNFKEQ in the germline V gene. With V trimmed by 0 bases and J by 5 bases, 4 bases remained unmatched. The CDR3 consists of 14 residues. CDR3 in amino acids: CASSQEKLANEQYF. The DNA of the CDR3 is TGTGCCAGCAGCCAAGAGAAACTAGCGAACGAGCAGTACTTC.

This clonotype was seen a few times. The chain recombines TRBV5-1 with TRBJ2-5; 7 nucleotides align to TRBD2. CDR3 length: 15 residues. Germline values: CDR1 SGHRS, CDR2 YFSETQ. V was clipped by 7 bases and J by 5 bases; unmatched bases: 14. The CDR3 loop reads CASRPGEGVQETQYF. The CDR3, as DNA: TGCGCCAGCCGCCCTGGGGAGGGAGTCCAGGAGACCCAGTACTTC.

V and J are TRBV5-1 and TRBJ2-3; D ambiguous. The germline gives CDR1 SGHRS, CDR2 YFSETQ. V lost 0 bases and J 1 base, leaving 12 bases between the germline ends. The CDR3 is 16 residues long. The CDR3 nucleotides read TGCGCCAGCAGCTTGGCCGAGCGAGCTGGCACAGATACGCAGTATTTT. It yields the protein CASSLAERAGTDTQYF.

The CDR3: CVSSTGAGDYGYTF. For the CDR3, the DNA is TGTGTCAGCAGCACCGGGGCAGGAGACTATGGCTACACCTTC. The chain links TRBV21-1 to TRBJ1-2; the table's D call TRBD1 went unverified against the DNA. TRBV21-1 counts as a pseudogene. This CDR3 contains 14 residues.

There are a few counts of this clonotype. The CDR3 region is CSVAGTGRNIQYF. The DNA for the CDR3 is TGCAGCGTTGCGGGGACAGGAAGAAACATTCAGTACTTC. The rearrangement uses TRBV29-1 and TRBJ2-4, with 8 positions matching TRBD1. The junction had 5 bases not matched to a gene; V was cut back by 4 bases and J by 6 bases. Germline V gives CDR1 SQVTM, CDR2 ANQGSEA. There are 13 residues in the CDR3.

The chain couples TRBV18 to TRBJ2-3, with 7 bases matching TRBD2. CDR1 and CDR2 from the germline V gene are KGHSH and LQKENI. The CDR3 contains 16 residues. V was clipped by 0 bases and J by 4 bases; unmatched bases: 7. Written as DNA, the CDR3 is TGTGCCAGCTCACCACCGACGACTAGCATCCCAGATACGCAGTATTTT. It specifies CASSPPTTSIPDTQYF.

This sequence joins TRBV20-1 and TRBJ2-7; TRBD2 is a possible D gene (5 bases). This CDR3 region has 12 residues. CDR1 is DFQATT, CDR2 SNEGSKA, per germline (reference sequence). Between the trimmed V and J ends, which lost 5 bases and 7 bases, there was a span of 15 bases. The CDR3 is CSAEGIGVEQYF. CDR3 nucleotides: TGCAGTGCTGAGGGAATTGGTGTGGAGCAGTACTTC.

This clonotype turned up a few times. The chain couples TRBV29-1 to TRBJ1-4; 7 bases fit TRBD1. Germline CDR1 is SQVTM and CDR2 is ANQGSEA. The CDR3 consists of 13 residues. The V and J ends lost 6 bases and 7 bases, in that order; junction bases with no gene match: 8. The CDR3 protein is CSVGTASGEKLFF. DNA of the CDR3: TGCAGCGTCGGGACAGCGTCTGGTGAAAAACTGTTTTTT.

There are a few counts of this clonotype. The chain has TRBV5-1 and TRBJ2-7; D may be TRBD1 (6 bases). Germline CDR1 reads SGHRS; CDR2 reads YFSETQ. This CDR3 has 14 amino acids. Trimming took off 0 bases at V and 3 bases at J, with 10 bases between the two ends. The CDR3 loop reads CASSLDTGFYEQYF. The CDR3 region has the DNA TGCGCCAGCAGCTTGGATACAGGGTTCTACGAGCAGTACTTC.

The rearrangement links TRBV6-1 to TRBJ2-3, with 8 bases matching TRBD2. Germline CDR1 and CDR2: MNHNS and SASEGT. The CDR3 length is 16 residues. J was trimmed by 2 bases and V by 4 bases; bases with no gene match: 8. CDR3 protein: CASSGQGGGYTDTQYF. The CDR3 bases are TGTGCCAGCAGTGGTCAGGGCGGGGGGTACACAGATACGCAGTATTTT.

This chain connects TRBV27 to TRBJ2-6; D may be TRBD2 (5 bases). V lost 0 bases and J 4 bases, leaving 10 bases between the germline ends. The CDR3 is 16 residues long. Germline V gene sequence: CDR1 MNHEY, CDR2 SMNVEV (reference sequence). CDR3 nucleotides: TGTGCCAGCAGTTTATCAAGAGGGCTCGGGGCCAACGTCCTGACTTTC. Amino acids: CASSLSRGLGANVLTF.

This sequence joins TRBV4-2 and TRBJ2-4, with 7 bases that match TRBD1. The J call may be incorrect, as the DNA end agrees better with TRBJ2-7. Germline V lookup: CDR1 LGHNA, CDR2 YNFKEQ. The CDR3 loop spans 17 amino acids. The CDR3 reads CASSQDDRAHRGYEQYF. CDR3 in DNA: TGTGCCAGCAGCCAAGATGACAGGGCGCATAGGGGCTACGAGCAGTACTTC.

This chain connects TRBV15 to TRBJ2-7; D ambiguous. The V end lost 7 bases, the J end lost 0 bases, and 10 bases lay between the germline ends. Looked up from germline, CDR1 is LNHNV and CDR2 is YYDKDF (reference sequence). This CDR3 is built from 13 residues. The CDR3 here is CATNNHGSYEQYF. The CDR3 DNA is TGTGCCACCAACAACCACGGCTCCTACGAGCAGTACTTC.

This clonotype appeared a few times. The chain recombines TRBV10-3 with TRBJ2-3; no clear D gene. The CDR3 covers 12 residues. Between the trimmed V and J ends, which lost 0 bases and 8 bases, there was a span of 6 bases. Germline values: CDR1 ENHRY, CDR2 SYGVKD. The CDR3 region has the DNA TGTGCCATCAGTGAGTCGGGTTCTACGCAGTATTTT. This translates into CAISESGSTQYF.

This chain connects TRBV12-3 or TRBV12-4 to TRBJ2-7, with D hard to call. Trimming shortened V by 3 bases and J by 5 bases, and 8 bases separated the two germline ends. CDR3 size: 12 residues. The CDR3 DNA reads TGTGCCAGCAGTTTCGGAACCAACGAGCAGTACTTC. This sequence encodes CASSFGTNEQYF.

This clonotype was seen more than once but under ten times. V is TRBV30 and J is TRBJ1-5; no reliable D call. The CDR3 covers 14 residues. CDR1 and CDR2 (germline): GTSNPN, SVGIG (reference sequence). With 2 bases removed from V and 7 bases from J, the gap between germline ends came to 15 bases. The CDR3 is CAWSPLSRSQPQHF. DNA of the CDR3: TGTGCCTGGAGTCCCCTCTCAAGAAGCCAGCCCCAGCATTTT.

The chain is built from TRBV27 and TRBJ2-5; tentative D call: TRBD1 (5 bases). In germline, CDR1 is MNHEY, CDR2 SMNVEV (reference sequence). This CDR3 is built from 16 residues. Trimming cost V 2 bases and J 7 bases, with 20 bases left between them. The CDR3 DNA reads TGTGCCAGCAGTTTAAATCGCAGGGTCGATATGGGGACCCAGTACTTC. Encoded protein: CASSLNRRVDMGTQYF.

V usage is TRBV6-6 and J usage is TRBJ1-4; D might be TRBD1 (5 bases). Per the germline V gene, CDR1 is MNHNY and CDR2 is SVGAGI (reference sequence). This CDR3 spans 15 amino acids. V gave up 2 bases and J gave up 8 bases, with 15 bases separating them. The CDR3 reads CASSYRRQNNEKLFF. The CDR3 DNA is TGTGCCAGCAGTTACAGAAGACAGAATAACGAAAAACTGTTTTTT.

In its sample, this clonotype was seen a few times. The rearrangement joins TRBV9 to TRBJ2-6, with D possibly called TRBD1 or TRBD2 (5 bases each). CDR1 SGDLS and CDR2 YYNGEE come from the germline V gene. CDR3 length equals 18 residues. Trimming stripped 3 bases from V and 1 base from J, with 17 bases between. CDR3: CASSENWDRPSGANVLTF. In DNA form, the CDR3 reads TGTGCCAGCAGCGAGAACTGGGACCGACCTTCTGGGGCCAACGTCCTGACTTTC.